This entry concerns a single T cell receptor (beta chain). Its antigen is not identified. The germline V gene encodes CDR1 SGHDT and CDR2 YYEEEE. V lost 4 bases and J lost 0; bases outside the gene matches: 9. This CDR3 contains 16 residues. The protocol was immunoSEQ multiplex PCR, while the TCRdb copy is restricted to in-frame clones and leaves out a portion. The profile covers about 7,600 clones, with roughly three quarters appearing a single time and 11% taken by the ten largest. The data originate from a study of high-grade serous ovarian cancer treatment subgroups. The tumor samples were collected prior to definitive surgery or chemotherapy. Findings and caveats of the study: These tumor repertoires lack spatial information from bulk sequencing. Different patients shared almost no repertoire; same-patient tumors shared 0.11 to 0.79.

This TCR was sampled from a human donor with high-grade serous ovarian cancer. Sequenced input: tumor tissue. The chain employs TRBV5-6 and TRBJ1-1; 7 bases are a match to TRBD1. CDR3 bases: TGTGCCAGCAGCCTGCAGGGGGTGGTTGTGAACACTGAAGCTTTCTTT. Translated: CASSLQGVVVNTEAFF. The variable domain in full, completed from reference TRBV5-6 and TRBJ1-1, reads DAGVTQSPTHLIKTRGQQVTLRCSPKSGHDTVSWYQQALGQGPQFIFQYYEEEERQRGNFPDRFSGHQFPNYSSELNVNALLLGDSALYLCASSLQGVVVNTEAFFGQGTRLTVV.